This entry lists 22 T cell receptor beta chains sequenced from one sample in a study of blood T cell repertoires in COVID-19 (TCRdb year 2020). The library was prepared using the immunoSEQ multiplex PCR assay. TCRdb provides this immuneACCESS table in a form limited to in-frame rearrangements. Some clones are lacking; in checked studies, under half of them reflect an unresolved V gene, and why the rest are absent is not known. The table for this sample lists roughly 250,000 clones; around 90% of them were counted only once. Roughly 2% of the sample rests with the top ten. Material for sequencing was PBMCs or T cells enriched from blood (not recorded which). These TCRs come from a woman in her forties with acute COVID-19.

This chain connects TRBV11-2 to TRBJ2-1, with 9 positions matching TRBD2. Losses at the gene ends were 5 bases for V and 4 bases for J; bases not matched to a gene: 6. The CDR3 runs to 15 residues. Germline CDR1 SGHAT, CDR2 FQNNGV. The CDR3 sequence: CASSRIAGAYNEQFF. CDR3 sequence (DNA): TGTGCCAGCAGCCGTATAGCGGGAGCTTACAATGAGCAGTTCTTC.

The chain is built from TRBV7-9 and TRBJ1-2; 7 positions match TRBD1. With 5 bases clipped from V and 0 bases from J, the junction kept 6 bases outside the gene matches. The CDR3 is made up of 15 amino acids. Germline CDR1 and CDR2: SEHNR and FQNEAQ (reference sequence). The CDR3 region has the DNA TGTGCCAGCAGCCCAAGACAGGGATCTAACTATGGCTACACCTTC. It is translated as CASSPRQGSNYGYTF.

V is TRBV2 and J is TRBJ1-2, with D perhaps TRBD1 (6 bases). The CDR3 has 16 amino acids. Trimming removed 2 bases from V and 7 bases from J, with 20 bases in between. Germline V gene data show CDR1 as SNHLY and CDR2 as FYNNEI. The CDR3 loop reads CASSEIKRPGAGGYTF. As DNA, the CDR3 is TGTGCCAGCAGTGAAATAAAGCGGCCAGGGGCGGGTGGCTACACCTTC.

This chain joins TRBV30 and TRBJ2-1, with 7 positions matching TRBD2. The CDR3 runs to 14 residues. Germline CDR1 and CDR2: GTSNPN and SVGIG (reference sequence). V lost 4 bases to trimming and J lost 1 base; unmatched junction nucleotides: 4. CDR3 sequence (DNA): TGTGCCTGGAATATGGGGGGGTCCTACAATGAGCAGTTCTTC. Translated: CAWNMGGSYNEQFF.

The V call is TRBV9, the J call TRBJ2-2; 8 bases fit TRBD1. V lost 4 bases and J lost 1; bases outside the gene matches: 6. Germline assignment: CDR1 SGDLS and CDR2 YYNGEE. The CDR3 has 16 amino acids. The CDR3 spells CASSKQTGVNTGELFF. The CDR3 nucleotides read TGTGCCAGCAGCAAGCAGACAGGGGTGAACACCGGGGAGCTGTTTTTT.

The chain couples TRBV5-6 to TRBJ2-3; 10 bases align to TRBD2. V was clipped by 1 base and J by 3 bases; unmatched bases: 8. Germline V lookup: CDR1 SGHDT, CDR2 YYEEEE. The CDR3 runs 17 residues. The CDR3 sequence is CASSLRGAGGPTDTQYF. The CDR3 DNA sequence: TGTGCCAGCAGCTTGCGGGGAGCGGGGGGGCCAACAGATACGCAGTATTTT.

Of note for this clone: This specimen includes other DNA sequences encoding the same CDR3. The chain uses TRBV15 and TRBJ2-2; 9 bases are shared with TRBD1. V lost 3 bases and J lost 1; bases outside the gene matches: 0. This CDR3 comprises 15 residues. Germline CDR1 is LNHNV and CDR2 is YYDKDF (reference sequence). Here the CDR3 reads CATSRDRGNTGELFF. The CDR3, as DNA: TGTGCCACCAGCAGGGACAGGGGGAACACCGGGGAGCTGTTTTTT.

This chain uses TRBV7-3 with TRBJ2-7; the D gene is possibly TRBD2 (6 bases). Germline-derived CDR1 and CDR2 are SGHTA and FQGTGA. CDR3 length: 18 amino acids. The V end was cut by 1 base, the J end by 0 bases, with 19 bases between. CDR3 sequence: CASSLRGDATESSYEQYF. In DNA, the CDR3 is TGTGCCAGCAGCTTAAGGGGGGACGCGACCGAGAGCTCCTACGAGCAGTACTTC.

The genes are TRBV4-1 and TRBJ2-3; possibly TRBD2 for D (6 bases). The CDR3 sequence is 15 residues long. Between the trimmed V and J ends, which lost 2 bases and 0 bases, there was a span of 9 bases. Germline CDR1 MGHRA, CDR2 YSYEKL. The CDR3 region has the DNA TGCGCCAGCAGCCAAATAGCGGCTAGCACAGATACGCAGTATTTT. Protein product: CASSQIAASTDTQYF.

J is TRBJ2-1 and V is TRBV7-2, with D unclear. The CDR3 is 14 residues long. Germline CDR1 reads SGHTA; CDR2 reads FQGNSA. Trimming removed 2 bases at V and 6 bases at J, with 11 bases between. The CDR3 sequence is CASSLPPNTNEQFF. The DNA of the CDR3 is TGTGCCAGCAGCTTACCCCCGAACACCAATGAGCAGTTCTTC.

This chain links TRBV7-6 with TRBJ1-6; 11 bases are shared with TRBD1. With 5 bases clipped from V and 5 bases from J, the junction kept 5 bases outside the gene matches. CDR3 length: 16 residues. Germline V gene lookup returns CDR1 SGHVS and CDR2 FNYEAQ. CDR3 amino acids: CASSPGQGVNNSPLHF. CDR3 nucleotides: TGTGCCAGCAGCCCGGGACAGGGGGTGAATAATTCACCCCTCCACTTT. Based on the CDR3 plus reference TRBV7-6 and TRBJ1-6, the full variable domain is GAGVSQSPRYKVTKRGQDVALRCDPISGHVSLYWYRQALGQGPEFLTYFNYEAQQDKSGLPNDRFSAERPEGSISTLTIQRTEQRDSAMYRCASSPGQGVNNSPLHFGNGTRLTVT.

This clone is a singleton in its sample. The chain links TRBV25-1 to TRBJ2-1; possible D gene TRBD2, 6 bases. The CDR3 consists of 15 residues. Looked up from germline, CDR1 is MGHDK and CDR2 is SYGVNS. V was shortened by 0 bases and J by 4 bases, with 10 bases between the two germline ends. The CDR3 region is CASSEYRGDYNEQFF. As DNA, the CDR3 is TGTGCCAGCAGTGAATACCGCGGGGATTACAATGAGCAGTTCTTC.

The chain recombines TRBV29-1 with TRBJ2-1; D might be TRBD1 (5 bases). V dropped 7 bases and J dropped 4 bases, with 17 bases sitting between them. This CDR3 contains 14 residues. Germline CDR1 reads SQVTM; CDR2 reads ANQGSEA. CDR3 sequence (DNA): TGCAGCGCCCGACCATTCGACAGATACAATGAGCAGTTCTTC. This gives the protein CSARPFDRYNEQFF.

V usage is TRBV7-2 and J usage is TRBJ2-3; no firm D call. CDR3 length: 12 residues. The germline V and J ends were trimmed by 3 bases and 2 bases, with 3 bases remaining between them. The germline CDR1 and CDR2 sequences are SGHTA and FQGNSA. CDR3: CASSFITDTQYF. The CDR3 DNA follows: TGTGCCAGCAGCTTCATCACAGATACGCAGTATTTT.

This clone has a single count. CDR3 bases: TGTGCCAGCAGCCAAGCGAAGGCGGCGGGTGGCTACACCTTC. It specifies CASSQAKAAGGYTF. The V call is TRBV3-1 (or the pseudogene TRBV3-2), the J call TRBJ1-2; D remains unclear. The length of the CDR3 is 14 residues. Germline V CDR1 and CDR2: LGHDT, YNNKEL (reference sequence). The V gene lost 1 base and the J gene lost 7 bases, with 13 bases spanning the gap.

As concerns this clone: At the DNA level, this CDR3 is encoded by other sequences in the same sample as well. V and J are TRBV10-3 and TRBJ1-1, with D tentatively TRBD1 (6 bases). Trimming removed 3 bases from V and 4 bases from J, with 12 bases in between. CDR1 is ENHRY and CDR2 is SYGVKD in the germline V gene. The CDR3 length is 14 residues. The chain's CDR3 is CAISDQGLGTEAFF. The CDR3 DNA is TGTGCCATCAGTGACCAGGGGTTAGGCACTGAAGCTTTCTTT.

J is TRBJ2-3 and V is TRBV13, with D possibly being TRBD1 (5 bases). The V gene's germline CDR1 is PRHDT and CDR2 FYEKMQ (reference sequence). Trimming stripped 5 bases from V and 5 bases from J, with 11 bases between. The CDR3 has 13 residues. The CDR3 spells CASSERQKDTQYF. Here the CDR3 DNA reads TGTGCCAGCAGCGAAAGACAGAAAGATACGCAGTATTTT.

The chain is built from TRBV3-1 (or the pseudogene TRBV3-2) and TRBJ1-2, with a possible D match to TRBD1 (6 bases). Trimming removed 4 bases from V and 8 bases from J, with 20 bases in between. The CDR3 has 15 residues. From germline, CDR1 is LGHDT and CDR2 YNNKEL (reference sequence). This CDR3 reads CASSLLTGPSGGYTF. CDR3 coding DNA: TGTGCCAGCAGCCTACTCACAGGGCCCTCTGGGGGCTACACCTTC.

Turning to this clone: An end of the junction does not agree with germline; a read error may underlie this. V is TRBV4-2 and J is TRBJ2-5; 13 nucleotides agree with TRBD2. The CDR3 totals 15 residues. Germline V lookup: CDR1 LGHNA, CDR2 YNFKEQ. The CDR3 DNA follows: TGTGCCAGCAGCCAGGGACTAGCGGGGCAAGGGACCCAGTACTTC. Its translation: CASSQGLAGQGTQYF.

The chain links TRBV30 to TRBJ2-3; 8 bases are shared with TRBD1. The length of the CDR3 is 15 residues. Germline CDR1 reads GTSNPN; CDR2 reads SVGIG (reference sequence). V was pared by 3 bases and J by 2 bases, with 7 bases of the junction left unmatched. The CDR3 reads CAWSPGQGNTDTQYF. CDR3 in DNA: TGTGCCTGGAGCCCAGGACAGGGAAACACAGATACGCAGTATTTT. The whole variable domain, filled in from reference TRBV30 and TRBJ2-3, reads SQTIHQWPATLVQPVGSPLSLECTVEGTSNPNLYWYRQAAGRGLQLLFYSVGIGQISSEVPQNLSASRPQDRQFILSSKKLLLSDSGFYLCAWSPGQGNTDTQYFGPGTRLTVL.

CDR3 amino acids: CASRPGGDTEAFF. The CDR3 coding sequence is TGTGCCAGCAGGCCGGGGGGGGACACTGAAGCTTTCTTT. V and J are TRBV28 and TRBJ1-1; D is perhaps TRBD1 (5 bases). Germline V gene lookup returns CDR1 MDHEN and CDR2 SYDVKM. The ends were cut back, 6 bases at V and 3 bases at J, with 11 bases in the middle. The CDR3 has 13 amino acids.

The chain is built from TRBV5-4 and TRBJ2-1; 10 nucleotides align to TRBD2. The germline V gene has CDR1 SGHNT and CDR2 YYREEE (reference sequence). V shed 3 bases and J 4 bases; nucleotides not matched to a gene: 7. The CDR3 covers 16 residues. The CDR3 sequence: CASSSRIAGGYNEQFF. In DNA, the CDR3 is TGTGCCAGCAGCTCCCGCATAGCGGGAGGATACAATGAGCAGTTCTTC.